The clone carrying this T cell receptor (beta chain) was seen once. The data originate from a study of T cell changes during pregnancy in multiple sclerosis. CDR3 length equals 14 residues. The germline V gene has CDR1 MDHEN and CDR2 SYDVKM. Trimming removed 11 bases at V and 3 bases at J, with 19 bases between. Sequenced by immunoSEQ multiplex PCR; TCRdb stores in-frame clones only, minus some. This sample has almost 50,000 clones, with about 89% found just once. The TCR sequence derives from a female donor with multiple sclerosis, enrolled in a pregnancy study. The chain couples TRBV28 to TRBJ1-1; maybe TRBD1 (5 bases). This sample comprised CD8+ T cells from peripheral blood mononuclear cells, obtained after pregnancy. The CDR3: CACPNPLTDTEAFF. For the CDR3, the DNA is TGTGCCTGTCCGAACCCGTTGACAGACACTGAAGCTTTCTTT.